The 8 T cell receptor beta chains below all came from one sample that was sequenced in a study of CD8 T cells in Susac syndrome. RNA totalling about 0.45 to 1 ug underwent reverse transcription with random hexamers. From the immunoSEQ multiplex PCR reads, TCRdb called clonotypes with MiXCR, one entry per CDR3 protein. Of around 71,000 distinct CDR3 sequences in the sample, 90% to 95% were seen once. The sample comprised CD4+ T cells from PBMCs. The receptors come from a human donor with Susac syndrome.

The chain employs TRBV7-3 and TRBJ2-1, with D maybe TRBD1 (5 bases). The CDR3 covers 12 residues. Trimming removed 4 bases from V and 7 bases from J, with 8 bases in between. The germline V gene has CDR1 SGHTA and CDR2 FQGTGA. The CDR3 bases are TGTGCCAGCAGCTCCCGACAGAATGAGCAGTTCTTC. Translating gives CASSSRQNEQFF.

This chain's CDR3 is CASSSYNGRSGTF. CDR3 bases: TGTGCCAGCAGTTCCTACAACGGCAGGTCTGGCACCTTC. The rearrangement joins TRBV28 to TRBJ1-2; D call uncertain. Deletions cut 4 bases from V and 13 bases from J, with 19 bases between. The length of the CDR3 is 13 residues. CDR1 and CDR2 from the germline V gene are MDHEN and SYDVKM.

The chain joins TRBV20-1 to TRBJ1-2, with D possibly matching TRBD1 (5 bases). CDR3 length equals 14 residues. V was cut by 6 bases and J by 4 bases, with 18 bases left in between. Germline CDR1 is DFQATT and CDR2 is SNEGSKA (reference sequence). The CDR3 DNA reads TGCAGTGCCGGATCGGGGGAGTTTAGCTATGGCTACACCTTC. Translating it yields CSAGSGEFSYGYTF.

The rearrangement uses TRBV9 and TRBJ1-6; 8 bases align to TRBD1. Germline V gene data show CDR1 as SGDLS and CDR2 as YYNGEE. The CDR3 is made up of 16 amino acids. With V trimmed by 4 bases and J by 6 bases, 9 bases remained unmatched. CDR3 bases: TGTGCCAGCAGCACATTTCCCGACAGGGGTAATTCACCCCTCCACTTT. Its translation is CASSTFPDRGNSPLHF.

The rearrangement uses TRBV30 and TRBJ2-7, with D unresolved. Trimming removed 3 bases from V and 3 bases from J, with 6 bases in between. The CDR3 extends over 11 amino acids. The germline V gene has CDR1 GTSNPN and CDR2 SVGIG (reference sequence). The CDR3 loop reads CAWRGSYEQYF. For the CDR3, the DNA is TGTGCCTGGAGAGGCAGCTACGAGCAGTACTTC.

This chain uses TRBV28 with TRBJ2-7; D is perhaps TRBD1 (5 bases). V shed 7 bases and J shed 3 bases, with 13 bases lying between them. This CDR3 is 13 amino acids long. Per germline, CDR1 MDHEN and CDR2 SYDVKM. This chain's CDR3 is CASMSGPIYEQYF. As DNA, the CDR3 is TGTGCCAGCATGTCAGGGCCTATCTACGAGCAGTACTTC.

This clonotype was found once. The rearrangement links TRBV3-1 to TRBJ1-2; D possibly corresponds to TRBD1 (5 bases). V lost 1 base, J lost 8 bases, and 8 bases lay in between. This CDR3 is 12 amino acids long. Germline CDR1 and CDR2: LGHDT and YNNKEL (reference sequence). DNA for the CDR3: TGTGCCAGCAGCCAAGGGGGACGGGGCTACACCTTC. Amino acids: CASSQGGRGYTF.

The rearrangement uses TRBV20-1 and TRBJ2-1; TRBD2 agrees at 9 bases. The CDR3 contains 15 residues. Germline CDR1 is DFQATT and CDR2 is SNEGSKA (reference sequence). After removal of 3 bases from V and 3 bases from J, the junction contained 6 bases not matched to a gene. CDR3 in amino acids: CSASLLAGLYNEQFF. CDR3 nucleotide sequence: TGCAGTGCTAGCCTTCTAGCGGGGCTCTACAATGAGCAGTTCTTC.